This T cell receptor beta chain was profiled in a study of T cell clonotyping in hematopoietic cell transplantation. Germline lookup yields CDR1 LGHNA and CDR2 YSLEER. This CDR3 is built from 15 residues. This clone was counted only a few times. The antigen is unknown. One end of the junction is discordant with germline, which a read error may explain. The study's findings and limits: Higher Inverse Simpson Index values in graft donor and pretransplant recipient predicted broader posttransplant TCR diversity. No sorting was done, leaving CD4 and CD8 contributions mixed. Pathologically expanded recipient clonotypes increased progressively from day 30 to day 180 as diversity fell.

TCRdb keeps only in-frame clones here, not all; method: immunoSEQ multiplex PCR. The table shows roughly 1,200 clones, with under 80% occurring only once. The receptor was isolated from a female patient in her 30s who had an allogeneic stem cell transplant, so T cells may come from the graft donor. Some clones in this sample may be carry-over from other donors' samples. The chain recombines TRBV4-3 with TRBJ1-2; 7 bases fit TRBD1. Material: peripheral blood mononuclear cells, obtained 100 days after allogeneic stem cell transplant. The CDR3 DNA reads TGCGCCAGCAGCGAAGACAGGGCCCCTAGCTATGGCTACACCTTC. This gives the protein CASSEDRAPSYGYTF.